The clone carrying this T cell receptor beta chain was recorded a few times. What it binds is not known. This CDR3 contains 16 residues. Germline V lookup: CDR1 SGHTS, CDR2 YDEGEE. Trimming took 4 bases from V and 0 from J, leaving 11 bases between them. The sample is drawn from a study of T cells in Graves' hyperthyroidism and ophthalmopathy. Overall study findings and caveats: A model built on 13 V-J features separated ophthalmopathy from stable hyperthyroidism.

TCR beta CDR3 regions were amplified from RNA. Initially, a first-round RT-PCR of the TCR CDR3 employed the HTBI primer set. TCRdb re-derived calls from the multiplex PCR reads in MiXCR, one entry per CDR3 protein. Of 600,000 to 650,000 distinct CDR3 sequences in the sample, less than 25% are singletons; the top ten hold roughly a third. This clonotype was sampled from a man between 25 and 39 years old with Graves' ophthalmopathy. Material for sequencing was blood. The chain combines TRBV5-8 with TRBJ1-6, with D unresolved. CDR3 sequence (DNA): TGTGCCAGCAGCCCGAGAGGACTCTCCTATAATTCACCCCTCCACTTT. Protein: CASSPRGLSYNSPLHF.